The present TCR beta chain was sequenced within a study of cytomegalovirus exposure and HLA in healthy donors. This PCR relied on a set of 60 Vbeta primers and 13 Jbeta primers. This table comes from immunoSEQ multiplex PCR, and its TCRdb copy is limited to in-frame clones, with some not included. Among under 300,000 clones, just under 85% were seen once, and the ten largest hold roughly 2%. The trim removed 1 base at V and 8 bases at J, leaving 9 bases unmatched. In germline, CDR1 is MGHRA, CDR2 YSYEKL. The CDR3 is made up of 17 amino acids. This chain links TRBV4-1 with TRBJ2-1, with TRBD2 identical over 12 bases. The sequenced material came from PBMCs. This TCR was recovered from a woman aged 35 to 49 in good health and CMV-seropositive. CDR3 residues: CASSQVLLAGGGDEQFF. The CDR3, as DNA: TGCGCCAGCAGCCAAGTTCTGCTAGCGGGAGGGGGAGATGAGCAGTTCTTC.